The 3 T cell receptor beta chains presented below share a single source sample, sequenced in a study of graft-versus-host responses after intestinal transplantation. Some clones are missing from TCRdb's copy, which holds only in-frame ones; the method was immunoSEQ multiplex PCR. The sample includes roughly 15,000 clones, more than 30% seen only once; the top ten take approximately 15%. With around 200,000 irradiated, violet-dye-labeled stimulator cells, around 200,000 CFSE-labeled responder cells were plated. Sample: alloreactive CD8+ T cells from a mixed lymphocyte reaction culture, taken before intestinal transplant. Stated subset: CFSE-low proliferating T cells sorted from approximately 6-day pre-transplant mixed lymphocyte reaction (GvH or HvG direction). Every receptor here comes from a human patient who received an intestinal transplant.

V and J are TRBV10-3 and TRBJ1-2, with D perhaps TRBD1 (5 bases). Germline loops: CDR1 ENHRY, CDR2 SYGVKD. This CDR3 has 15 residues. The V and J ends lost 7 bases and 4 bases respectively, with 19 bases between them. CDR3 protein: CAIKWRAGQIYGYTF. The CDR3 DNA sequence: TGTGCCATCAAGTGGCGGGCGGGGCAGATCTATGGCTACACCTTC.

This clone turned up a few times. The V call is TRBV30, the J call TRBJ2-7, with a possible D match to TRBD2 (5 bases). Germline CDR1 reads GTSNPN; CDR2 reads SVGIG (reference sequence). The CDR3 has 13 amino acids. V lost 1 base, J lost 3 bases, and 10 bases lay in between. The chain's CDR3 is CAWSEDLYYEQYF. The CDR3 nucleotides are TGTGCCTGGAGTGAGGACTTGTACTACGAGCAGTACTTC.

The V call is TRBV5-1, the J call TRBJ2-2; the match to TRBD2 covers 15 bases. The ends lost 4 bases at V and 14 bases at J; junction bases unmatched: 9. Per the germline V gene, CDR1 is SGHRS and CDR2 is YFSETQ. The CDR3 contains 15 residues. CDR3 in amino acids: CASSISGTSGGLLFF. Written as DNA, the CDR3 is TGCGCCAGCAGCATCTCCGGGACTAGCGGGGGGTTACTGTTTTTT. The complete variable domain, with remaining parts taken from reference TRBV5-1 and TRBJ2-2, reads KAGVTQTPRYLIKTRGQQVTLSCSPISGHRSVSWYQQTPGQGLQFLFEYFSETQRNKGNFPGRFSGRQFSNSRSEMNVSTLELGDSALYLCASSISGTSGGLLFFGEGSRLTVL.